The text below deals with one TCR beta chain. Its antigen is undetermined. An end of the junction does not agree with germline; a read error may underlie this. Synthesis of TCR beta cDNA was carried out from about 500 ng total RNA with a constant-region primer. ARM-PCR was slightly modified, and three nested multiplex PCR rounds with it gave rise to the TCR beta libraries. A C-beta reverse primer was combined with TRBV1-TRBV30 forward primers in the first two PCR rounds, and each round had roughly 9 cycles. TCRdb reprocessed the multiplex PCR reads via MiXCR and lists one record per CDR3 protein. The sample gives about 190,000 distinct CDR3 sequences, 85% of which show up once; around a sixth is in the top ten. The source material, 20-30 mg of unsorted bulk tissue, was used to co-extract RNA and DNA. Surgical resection was used to treat these primary liver carcinoma patients. Germline CDR1 is MNHEY and CDR2 is SVGAGI. CDR3 length: 13 residues.

The data were obtained in a study of tumor-infiltrating lymphocytes in primary liver carcinoma. Study summary: T1-T3 N0M0 was the stage of the tumors, which were about 4.2 to 11 cm across.

Study-wide points: With p = 0.039, the top-250-clone fraction in tumors significantly exceeded that in blood.

The sample taken for sequencing was tumor tissue from primary liver carcinoma. This clonotype was sampled from a man aged 35-49 years with primary liver carcinoma and hepatitis B virus infection. The V gene is TRBV6-5, the J gene TRBJ2-6; TRBD1 might be the D (6 bases). The CDR3 nucleotides read TGTGCCAGCAGTTACTGGACAGTCAACGTCCTGGCTTTC. As protein: CASSYWTVNVLAF.